This TCR beta chain was captured in a study of blood T cell repertoires in COVID-19. At the level of the study: Acute and convalescent COVID-19 specimens originated in the United States, Italy and Spain.

In the source study's methods: Reference gene primer amplification in the assay estimated nucleated cell counts. This table comes from immunoSEQ multiplex PCR, and its TCRdb copy is limited to in-frame clones, with some not included. From that table come the V and J calls and clone size; the DNA was used to work out D and trimming. The table has a few hundred thousand clones, about 90% seen once; the top ten hold roughly 1%. A few counts support this clone. Recovery among Cohort 3 donors was established by two negative PCRs, clearance, or symptom resolution. Sequenced sample: PBMCs or T cells enriched from blood (not recorded which). The origin of this receptor is a woman aged 30 to 39 who had recovered from COVID-19.

This CDR3 is CASSSLFSGGANEQFF. The CDR3 DNA reads TGTGCCAGCAGCTCTCTGTTTAGCGGGGGGGCCAATGAGCAGTTCTTC. The chain is built from TRBV7-6 and TRBJ2-1, with 11 bases that match TRBD2. V gave up 4 bases and J gave up 6 bases; unmatched junction bases: 8. The germline V gene encodes CDR1 SGHVS and CDR2 FNYEAQ. The CDR3 has 16 residues.